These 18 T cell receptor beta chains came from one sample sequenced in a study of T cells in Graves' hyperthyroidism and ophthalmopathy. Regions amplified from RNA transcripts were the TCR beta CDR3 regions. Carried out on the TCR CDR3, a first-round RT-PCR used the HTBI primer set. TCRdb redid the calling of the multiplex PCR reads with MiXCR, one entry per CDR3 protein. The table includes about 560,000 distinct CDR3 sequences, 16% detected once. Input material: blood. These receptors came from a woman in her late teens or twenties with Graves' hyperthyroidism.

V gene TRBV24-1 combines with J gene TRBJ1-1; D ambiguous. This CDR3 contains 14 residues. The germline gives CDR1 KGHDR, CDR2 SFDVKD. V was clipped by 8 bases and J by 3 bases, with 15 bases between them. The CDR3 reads CATKNSGGDTEAFF. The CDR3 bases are TGTGCCACCAAGAATTCGGGTGGCGACACTGAAGCTTTCTTT.

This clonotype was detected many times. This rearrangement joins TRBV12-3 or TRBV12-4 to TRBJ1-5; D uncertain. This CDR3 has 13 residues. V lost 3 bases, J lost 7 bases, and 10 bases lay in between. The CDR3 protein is CASSFYREQPQHF. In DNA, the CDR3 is TGTGCCAGCAGTTTCTACAGAGAGCAGCCCCAGCATTTT.

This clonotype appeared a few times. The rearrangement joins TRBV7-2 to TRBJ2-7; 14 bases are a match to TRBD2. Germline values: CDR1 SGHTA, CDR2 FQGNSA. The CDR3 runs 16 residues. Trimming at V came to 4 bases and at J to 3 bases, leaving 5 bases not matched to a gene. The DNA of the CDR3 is TGTGCCAGCAGCTCGCGACTAGCGGGGGGGCTCTACGAGCAGTACTTC. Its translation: CASSSRLAGGLYEQYF.

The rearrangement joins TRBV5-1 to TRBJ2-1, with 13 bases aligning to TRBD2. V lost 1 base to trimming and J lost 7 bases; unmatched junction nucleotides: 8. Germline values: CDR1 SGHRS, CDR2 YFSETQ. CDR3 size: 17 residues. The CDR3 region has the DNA TGCGCCAGCAGCTTGTTTAGGACTAGCGGGAGAGGGAATGAGCAGTTCTTC. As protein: CASSLFRTSGRGNEQFF.

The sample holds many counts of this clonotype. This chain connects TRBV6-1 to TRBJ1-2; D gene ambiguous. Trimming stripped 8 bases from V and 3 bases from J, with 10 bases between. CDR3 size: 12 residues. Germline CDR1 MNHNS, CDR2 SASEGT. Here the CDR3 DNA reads TGTGCCAGCGGAAGTAAGGACTATGGCTACACCTTC. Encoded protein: CASGSKDYGYTF.

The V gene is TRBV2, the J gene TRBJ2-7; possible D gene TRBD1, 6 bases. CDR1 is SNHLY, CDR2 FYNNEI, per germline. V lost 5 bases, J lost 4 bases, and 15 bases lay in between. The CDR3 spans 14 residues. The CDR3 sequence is CASSWTVEGYEQYF. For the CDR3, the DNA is TGTGCCAGCAGTTGGACAGTAGAGGGTTACGAGCAGTACTTC.

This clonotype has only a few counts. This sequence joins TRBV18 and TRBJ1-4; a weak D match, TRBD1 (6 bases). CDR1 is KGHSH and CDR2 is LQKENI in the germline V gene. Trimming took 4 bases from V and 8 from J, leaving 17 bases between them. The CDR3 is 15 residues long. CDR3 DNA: TGTGCCAGCTCACTTAACAGGGCCGCTCGAGAAAAACTGTTTTTT. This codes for CASSLNRAAREKLFF.

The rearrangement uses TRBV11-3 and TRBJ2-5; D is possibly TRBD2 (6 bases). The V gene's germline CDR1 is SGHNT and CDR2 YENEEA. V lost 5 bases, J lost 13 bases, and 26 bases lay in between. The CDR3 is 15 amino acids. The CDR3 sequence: CASSLHSGAVEGVYF. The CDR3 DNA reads TGTGCCAGCAGCCTTCATTCGGGAGCCGTCGAAGGGGTGTACTTC.

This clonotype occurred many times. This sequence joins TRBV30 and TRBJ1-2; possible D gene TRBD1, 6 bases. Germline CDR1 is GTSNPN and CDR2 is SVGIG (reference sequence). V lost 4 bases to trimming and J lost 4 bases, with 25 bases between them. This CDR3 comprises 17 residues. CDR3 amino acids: CAWIRGGTRASVYGYTF. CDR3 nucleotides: TGTGCCTGGATAAGAGGGGGGACCAGGGCTAGCGTCTATGGCTACACCTTC.

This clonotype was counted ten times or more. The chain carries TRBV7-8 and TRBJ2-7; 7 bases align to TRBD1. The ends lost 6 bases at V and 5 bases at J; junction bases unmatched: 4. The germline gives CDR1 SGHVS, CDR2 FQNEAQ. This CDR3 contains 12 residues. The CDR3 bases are TGTGCCAGCAGGGAACAGGGGAACGAGCAGTACTTC. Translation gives CASREQGNEQYF.

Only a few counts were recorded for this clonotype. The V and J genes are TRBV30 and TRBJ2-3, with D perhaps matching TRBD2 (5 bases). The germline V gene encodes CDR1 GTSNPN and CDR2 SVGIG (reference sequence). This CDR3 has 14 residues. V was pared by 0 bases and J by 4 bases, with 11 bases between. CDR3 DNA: TGTGCCTGGAGTGTACTAGGGTTCGCAGATACGCAGTATTTT. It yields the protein CAWSVLGFADTQYF.

CDR3 residues: CASSAPGGNYGYTF. The CDR3 nucleotides read TGTGCCAGCAGTGCCCCAGGAGGGAACTATGGCTACACCTTC. J is TRBJ1-2 and V is TRBV25-1; D is ambiguous. CDR1 is MGHDK, CDR2 SYGVNS, per germline. Trimming shortened V by 4 bases and J by 2 bases, and 11 bases separated the two germline ends. The CDR3 has 14 residues.

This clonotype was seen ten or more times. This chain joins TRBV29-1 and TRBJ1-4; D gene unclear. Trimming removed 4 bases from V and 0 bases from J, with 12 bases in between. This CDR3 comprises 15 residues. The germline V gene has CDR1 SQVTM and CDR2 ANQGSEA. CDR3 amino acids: CSVVMPVATNEKLFF. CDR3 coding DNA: TGCAGCGTTGTAATGCCAGTAGCAACTAATGAAAAACTGTTTTTT.

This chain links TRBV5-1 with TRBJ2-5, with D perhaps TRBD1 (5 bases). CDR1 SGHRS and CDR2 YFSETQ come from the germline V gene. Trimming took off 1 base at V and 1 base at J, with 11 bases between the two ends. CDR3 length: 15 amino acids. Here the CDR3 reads CASSLHPTGQETQYF. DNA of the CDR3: TGCGCCAGCAGCTTGCACCCCACAGGCCAAGAGACCCAGTACTTC.

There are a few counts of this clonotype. The CDR3 loop is CASRGGGLSTDTQYF. CDR3 sequence (DNA): TGTGCCAGCAGGGGGGGGGGGCTTAGCACAGATACGCAGTATTTT. The chain has TRBV12-3 or TRBV12-4 and TRBJ2-3; D possibly corresponds to TRBD2 (7 bases). V dropped 6 bases and J dropped 0 bases, with 13 bases sitting between them. The CDR3 is 15 residues long.

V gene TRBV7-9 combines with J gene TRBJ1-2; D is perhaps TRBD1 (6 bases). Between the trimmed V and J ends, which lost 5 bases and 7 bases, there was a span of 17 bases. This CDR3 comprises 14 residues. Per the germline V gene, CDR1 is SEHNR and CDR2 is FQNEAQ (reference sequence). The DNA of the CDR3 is TGTGCCAGCAGCCGAGATCAGGGGACGTCTGGCTACACCTTC. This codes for CASSRDQGTSGYTF.

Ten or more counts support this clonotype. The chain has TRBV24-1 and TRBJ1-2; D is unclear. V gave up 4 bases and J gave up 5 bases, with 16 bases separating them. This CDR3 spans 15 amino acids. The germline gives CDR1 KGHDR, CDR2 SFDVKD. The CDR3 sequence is CATSEASPKEYGYTF. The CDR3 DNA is TGTGCCACCAGTGAGGCCTCACCGAAGGAGTATGGCTACACCTTC.

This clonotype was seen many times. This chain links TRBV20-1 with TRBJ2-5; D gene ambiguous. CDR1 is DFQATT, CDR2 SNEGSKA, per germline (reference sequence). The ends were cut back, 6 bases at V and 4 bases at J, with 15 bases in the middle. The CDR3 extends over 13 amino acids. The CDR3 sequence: CSAPLVRSETQYF. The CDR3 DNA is TGCAGTGCCCCCCTGGTGCGTTCAGAGACCCAGTACTTC.